The 6 T cell receptor beta chains in this list originate from one sample, sequenced in a study of cytomegalovirus exposure and HLA in healthy donors. Use of 60 Vbeta and 13 Jbeta primers characterized the PCR. Using immunoSEQ multiplex PCR, the repertoire was profiled, and TCRdb retains in-frame clones only, with some absent. Among about 150,000 clones listed, approximately 88% were seen once. The specimen was PBMCs. These receptors were obtained from a boy aged 2 to 10 in good health and CMV-seronegative.

J is TRBJ2-3 and V is TRBV7-2; 7 bases are shared with TRBD2. This CDR3 region has 15 residues. After removal of 9 bases from V and 5 bases from J, the junction contained 14 bases not matched to a gene. Germline loops: CDR1 SGHTA, CDR2 FQGNSA. CDR3 sequence reads: CASSWGIAGQDTQYF. In DNA form, the CDR3 reads TGTGCCAGTAGTTGGGGTATAGCGGGTCAAGATACGCAGTATTTT.

This rearrangement joins TRBV5-4 to TRBJ2-7; a possible D gene is TRBD1 (7 bases). Trimming removed 3 bases from V and 2 bases from J, with 15 bases in between. CDR3 length equals 15 residues. Per the germline V gene, CDR1 is SGHNT and CDR2 is YYREEE (reference sequence). CDR3 nucleotide sequence: TGTGCCAGCAGCTCGCCTTCAGGGGGGACCTACGAGCAGTACTTC. Translating it yields CASSSPSGGTYEQYF. The whole variable domain, filled in from reference TRBV5-4 and TRBJ2-7, reads ETGVTQSPTHLIKTRGQQVTLRCSSQSGHNTVSWYQQALGQGPQFIFQYYREEENGRGNFPPRFSGLQFPNYSSELNVNALELDDSALYLCASSSPSGGTYEQYFGPGTRLTVT.

The rearrangement links TRBV28 to TRBJ1-5; 7 nucleotides line up with TRBD1. V shed 6 bases, J shed 4 bases, and the junction held 0 bases outside the gene matches. Germline V gene lookup returns CDR1 MDHEN and CDR2 SYDVKM. CDR3 length equals 12 residues. The CDR3 coding sequence is TGTGCCAGCAGACAGGGGAATCAGCCCCAGCATTTT. Translating gives CASRQGNQPQHF. Variable domain in full (rest from reference TRBV28 and TRBJ1-5): DVKVTQSSRYLVKRTGEKVFLECVQDMDHENMFWYRQDPGLGLRLIYFSYDVKMKEKGDIPEGYSVSREKKERFSLILESASTNQTSMYLCASRQGNQPQHFGDGTRLSIL.

This sequence joins TRBV19 and TRBJ2-5; weak D call: TRBD2 (5 bases). This CDR3 has 13 residues. With 3 bases removed from V and 5 bases from J, the gap between germline ends came to 10 bases. CDR1 and CDR2 from the germline V gene are LNHDA and SQIVND (reference sequence). This CDR3 reads CASSMVREETQYF. The CDR3 DNA is TGTGCCAGTAGTATGGTTAGGGAGGAGACCCAGTACTTC.

This chain joins TRBV5-1 and TRBJ2-5, with TRBD2 matching over 16 bases. The J call could be wrong; TRBJ2-7 is a better fit for the DNA end. Germline loops: CDR1 SGHRS, CDR2 YFSETQ. The CDR3 totals 19 residues. The CDR3: CASSPITGGLAGGLYEQYF. CDR3 DNA: TGCGCCAGCAGCCCCATAACGGGGGGACTAGCGGGAGGGTTATACGAGCAGTACTTC.

This chain connects TRBV6-1 to TRBJ2-7, with 7 bases fitting TRBD1. After removal of 9 bases from V and 3 bases from J, the junction contained 11 bases not matched to a gene. The CDR3 covers 14 residues. CDR1 and CDR2 from the germline V gene are MNHNS and SASEGT. The CDR3 protein is CASTSRGGYYEQYF. In DNA, the CDR3 is TGTGCCAGTACGTCTAGAGGGGGCTACTACGAGCAGTACTTC.